The next 8 T cell receptor beta chains were all read from a single sample in a study of identical twins. TCRdb re-analysed the 5' RACE reads in MiXCR, keeping a single row per CDR3 protein. The sample lists approximately 700,000 distinct CDR3 sequences, 5.5% to 6.5% occurring once. The sequenced sample was naive T cells sorted from blood. These receptors all come from a man younger than 35 in good health.

This clonotype appeared many times. The chain is built from TRBV29-1 and TRBJ1-1; unclear D gene. The CDR3 is 9 amino acids. V dropped 1 base and J dropped 10 bases, with 4 bases sitting between them. Germline CDR1 and CDR2: SQVTM and ANQGSEA. CDR3 in amino acids: CSVEAGAFF. Written as DNA, the CDR3 is TGCAGCGTTGAAGCTGGAGCTTTCTTT.

In its sample, this clonotype was seen many times. DNA of the CDR3: TGCAGTGCTAGAGCCCCCGTATTAGGGGTCATAAGTGATACGCAGTATTTT. Protein sequence: CSARAPVLGVISDTQYF. V usage is TRBV20-1 and J usage is TRBJ2-3; a possible D gene is TRBD1 (5 bases). Germline CDR1 is DFQATT and CDR2 is SNEGSKA (reference sequence). CDR3 length: 17 amino acids. V dropped 1 base and J dropped 6 bases, with 23 bases sitting between them.

This clonotype has a single count. A single base separates this from a much larger clone, so it may be a read error. The chain combines TRBV3-1 with TRBJ2-1; D is undetermined. The ends were cut back, 0 bases at V and 10 bases at J, with 10 bases in the middle. Germline CDR1 reads LGHDT; CDR2 reads YNNKEL (reference sequence). The CDR3 covers 13 residues. The CDR3 nucleotides read TGTGCCAGCAGCCAAGATTCGCAGCGAGAGCAGTTCTTC. The encoded protein is CASSQDSQREQFF.

J is TRBJ2-3 and V is TRBV9; TRBD2 agrees at 8 bases. CDR1 is SGDLS and CDR2 is YYNGEE in the germline V gene. The CDR3 is 18 amino acids. J gave up 0 bases and V 4 bases, and 13 bases lay outside the gene matches. In nucleotides, the CDR3 is TGTGCCAGCAGCCCTCAGCGGGAGAGACGGACTAGCACAGATACGCAGTATTTT. It specifies CASSPQRERRTSTDTQYF.

J is TRBJ1-2 and V is TRBV10-3; 9 bases are a match to TRBD1. Germline trimming cut 6 bases from V and 8 bases from J; bases unmatched to any gene: 10. Germline CDR1 ENHRY, CDR2 SYGVKD. This CDR3 contains 14 residues. As DNA, the CDR3 is TGTGCCATCAGGGGGGACAGGGCGGATTACGGCTACACCTTC. Amino acids: CAIRGDRADYGYTF.

This clonotype was seen repeatedly, ten times or more. The rearrangement links TRBV7-6 to TRBJ2-1, with a possible D match to TRBD2 (6 bases). The CDR3 extends over 17 amino acids. CDR1 is SGHVS, CDR2 FNYEAQ, per germline. V was trimmed by 1 base and J by 5 bases, leaving 18 bases between them. The CDR3 is CASSLEIWGGDHNEQFF. The CDR3 region has the DNA TGTGCCAGCAGCTTAGAGATTTGGGGAGGCGATCACAATGAGCAGTTCTTC.

This clonotype was seen many times. The chain uses TRBV12-3 or TRBV12-4 and TRBJ2-7; the D is unclear. The V and J ends lost 3 bases and 2 bases respectively, with 8 bases between them. This CDR3 comprises 13 residues. CDR3 sequence: CASSFAHTYEQYF. As DNA, the CDR3 is TGTGCCAGCAGTTTCGCGCACACCTACGAGCAGTACTTC.

Ten or more counts support this clonotype. The rearrangement joins TRBV28 to TRBJ2-1, with 7 bases identical to TRBD2. The CDR3 consists of 14 residues. J gave up 4 bases and V 3 bases, and 3 bases lay outside the gene matches. Germline values: CDR1 MDHEN, CDR2 SYDVKM. The CDR3 region has the DNA TGTGCCAGCAGTTTTTTTAGCGGGTACAATGAGCAGTTCTTC. This gives the protein CASSFFSGYNEQFF.